This TCR beta chain was recorded in a study of T cells expressing NK-cell markers (TCRdb year 2020). Describing the broader study: In sorted CD3+CD56+NKG2C+, CD3+CD56+NKG2C- and CD3+CD56-NKG2C+ T-cell subsets from about 8 donors, TCR beta-chain repertoires were profiled. The libraries were sequenced on Illumina HiSeq 2000/2500, MiSeq or NextSeq, producing 2 x 150 bp reads. Of the eight sequenced donors, seven were found to be HCMV-seropositive and one was found to be HCMV-seronegative. The eight sequenced donors were randomly selected healthy volunteers, three men and five women.

To determine HCMV serostatus, a commercial ELISA kit was used to detect HCMV-specific IgG in serum. Ficoll density gradient centrifugation was used to isolate peripheral blood mononuclear cells from blood. The sample was run on an Illumina HiSeq 2000. TCR beta cDNA libraries were prepared using 5'RACE template switching, which introduced a universal primer site and unique molecular identifiers. Priming for cDNA synthesis came from the TCR beta constant segment, and two successive PCR amplification steps followed. In the original analysis: Reads were demultiplexed and grouped by UMI with MIGEC, and clonotypes were assembled and quantified with MiTCR. To remove erroneous sequences, TCR cDNA sequences were retained only when supported by two or more reads. The tcR package was used for downstream repertoire analysis, with clonotypes matched between fractions based on CDR3 nucleotide sequence plus V segment. Antigen specificity was annotated against VDJdb with VDJmatch, allowing one amino acid substitution in CDR3. After TCRdb reprocessed the reads, each CDR3 protein sequence was kept as one row, without DNA. The V and J calls were determined by TCRdb, not by the authors. This sample's table lists a few hundred thousand distinct CDR3 sequences. The biggest ten clones account for more than 1.4% of the sample.

Overall results and qualifications from the work: In 6 or 7 donors, the dominant CD3+CD56+NKG2C+ clonotypes ranked among the top 10 CD8+ clonotypes, making up roughly 1.0-7.0% of CD8+ T cells. Those dominant clonotypes were again the most abundant among CD3+CD56-NKG2C+ cells in a handful of donors, at about 25-60.1%. Whether the expanded NKG2C-expressing T cell clones were specific for HCMV antigens remained unclear.

As regards this clonotype: It has no known antigen specificity.

The germline V gene (reference sequence) provides CDR1 MNHNY and CDR2 SVGAGI. The cysteine opens and the phenylalanine closes a CDR3 of 16 amino acids. A DNA sequence was not provided. This receptor chain uses TRBV6-6 and TRBJ2-3; TCRdb reports TRBD2, a call that lacks DNA to check it against. The receptor's source is a woman aged 45-60 years in good health. Donor details come from another sample of the same person, matched by shared clones. The sample taken for sequencing was blood T cells: a sorted CD56 or NKG2C T cell subset, CD4+ or CD8+ T cells, or bulk PBMC T cells (not recorded which). This receptor has the CDR3 CASSYWLAGSTDTQYF.